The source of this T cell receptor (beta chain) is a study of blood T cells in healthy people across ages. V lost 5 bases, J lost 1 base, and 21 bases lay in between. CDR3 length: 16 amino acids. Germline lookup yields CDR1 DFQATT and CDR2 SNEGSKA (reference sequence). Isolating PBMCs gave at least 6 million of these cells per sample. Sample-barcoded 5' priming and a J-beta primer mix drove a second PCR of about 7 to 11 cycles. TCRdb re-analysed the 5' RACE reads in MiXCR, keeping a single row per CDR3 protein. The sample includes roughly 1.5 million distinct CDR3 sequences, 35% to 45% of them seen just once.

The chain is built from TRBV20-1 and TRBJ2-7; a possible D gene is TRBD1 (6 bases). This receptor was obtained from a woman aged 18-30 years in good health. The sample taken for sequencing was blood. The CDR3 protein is CSARGQARGGSYEQYF. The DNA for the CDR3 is TGCAGTGCTCGAGGACAAGCCAGGGGTGGGTCCTACGAGCAGTACTTC.